The next 21 T cell receptor beta chains were all read from a single sample in a study of blood T cells in healthy people across ages. Primed by a sample-barcoded 5' primer and a J-beta primer mix, a second PCR proceeded for 7 to 11 cycles. MiXCR, run by TCRdb on the 5' RACE reads, gives a single entry per CDR3 protein. The table includes 700,000 to 800,000 distinct CDR3 sequences, 40% to 45% detected once. The sequenced sample consisted of blood. The receptors were sampled from a woman in her sixties in good health.

CDR3 loop: CASSLRHGLARVGGQETQYF. The CDR3 DNA reads TGCGCCAGCAGCTTGCGCCACGGACTAGCGAGAGTGGGGGGCCAAGAGACCCAGTACTTC. V gene TRBV5-1 combines with J gene TRBJ2-5; 9 bases map to TRBD2. The trim removed 1 base at V and 1 base at J, leaving 17 bases unmatched. The germline gives CDR1 SGHRS, CDR2 YFSETQ. The CDR3 is made up of 20 amino acids.

This clonotype was detected only a few times. The genes are TRBV11-1 and TRBJ1-2, with D possibly being TRBD1 (6 bases). V was shortened by 0 bases and J by 1 base, with 12 bases between the two germline ends. In germline, CDR1 is SGHAT, CDR2 FQDESV (reference sequence). CDR3 length equals 16 residues. As DNA, the CDR3 is TGTGCCAGCAGCTTAGCGCGGGGGCAGCATAACTATGGCTACACCTTC. Translation: CASSLARGQHNYGYTF.

For this clonotype: A read error may explain this, as a much larger clone is one base away. The rearrangement uses TRBV7-2 and TRBJ2-7, with D perhaps TRBD2 (7 bases). This CDR3 has 14 residues. The germline V gene encodes CDR1 SGHTA and CDR2 FQGNSA. Here the CDR3 DNA reads TGTGCCGGCAGCTTGATGGGGGGGCGCTACGAGCAGTACTTC. Translated: CAGSLMGGRYEQYF.

The V call is TRBV14, the J call TRBJ2-5; no firm D call. Germline loops: CDR1 SGHDN, CDR2 FVKESK. The ends were cut back, 0 bases at V and 7 bases at J, with 12 bases in the middle. The CDR3 loop spans 14 amino acids. The CDR3 sequence is CASSQERLLGTQYF. The CDR3 nucleotides are TGTGCCAGCAGCCAAGAACGATTGTTGGGGACCCAGTACTTC.

The chain combines TRBV7-3 with TRBJ2-7; 7 bases agree with TRBD1. V dropped 6 bases and J dropped 0; count of bases not matched to a gene: 5. This CDR3 spans 14 amino acids. The germline CDR1 and CDR2 sequences are SGHTA and FQGTGA. CDR3 DNA: TGTGCCAGCAGTTCGACAGGGACCTCCTACGAGCAGTACTTC. Translating gives CASSSTGTSYEQYF.

This rearrangement joins TRBV7-8 to TRBJ2-3; 9 bases match TRBD2. CDR3 length equals 14 residues. After removal of 6 bases from V and 2 bases from J, the junction contained 3 bases not matched to a gene. CDR1 and CDR2 (germline): SGHVS, FQNEAQ. The CDR3 DNA is TGTGCCAGCAGTCTAGCGGGGACCACAGATACGCAGTATTTT. Its translation is CASSLAGTTDTQYF.

V is TRBV20-1 and J is TRBJ2-7; 9 bases align to TRBD2. CDR1 and CDR2 from the germline V gene are DFQATT and SNEGSKA (reference sequence). With 1 base clipped from V and 2 bases from J, the junction kept 9 bases outside the gene matches. The CDR3 is 16 residues long. In DNA form, the CDR3 reads TGCAGTGCTAGAGGGAATCTAGCGGGACAACCCTACGAGCAGTACTTC. It yields the protein CSARGNLAGQPYEQYF.

The V call is TRBV3-1, the J call TRBJ2-7; TRBD2 might be the D (5 bases). Germline CDR1 LGHDT, CDR2 YNNKEL (reference sequence). Trimming removed 2 bases at V and 0 bases at J, with 11 bases between. This CDR3 contains 15 residues. CDR3 nucleotide sequence: TGTGCCAGCAGCCAATTGGGAGAGAGCTCCTACGAGCAGTACTTC. Protein product: CASSQLGESSYEQYF.

The rearrangement joins TRBV20-1 to TRBJ2-7; D may be TRBD1 or TRBD2 (5 bases each). Trimming left V 5 bases short and J 10 bases short, with 24 bases between. The CDR3 is 14 amino acids. Germline V gene sequence: CDR1 DFQATT, CDR2 SNEGSKA (reference sequence). The CDR3 coding sequence is TGCAGTGCTGGGGACCGGGACCCGGTAAAAATTCAGTACTTC. Protein sequence: CSAGDRDPVKIQYF.

This clonotype was counted between two and nine times. V gene TRBV28 combines with J gene TRBJ2-5, with 7 bases identical to TRBD1. Trimming at V came to 6 bases and at J to 2 bases, leaving 9 bases not matched to a gene. CDR3 length equals 15 residues. Germline assignment: CDR1 MDHEN and CDR2 SYDVKM. The DNA for the CDR3 is TGTGCCAGCAGCAACGGACAGGCCCGGCAAGAGACCCAGTACTTC. This translates into CASSNGQARQETQYF. Based on the CDR3 plus reference TRBV28 and TRBJ2-5, the full variable domain is DVKVTQSSRYLVKRTGEKVFLECVQDMDHENMFWYRQDPGLGLRLIYFSYDVKMKEKGDIPEGYSVSREKKERFSLILESASTNQTSMYLCASSNGQARQETQYFGPGTRLLVL.

The chain joins TRBV20-1 to TRBJ2-7, with D perhaps TRBD1 (6 bases). In germline, CDR1 is DFQATT, CDR2 SNEGSKA (reference sequence). Trimming left V 6 bases short and J 5 bases short, with 17 bases between. This CDR3 comprises 13 residues. The CDR3 DNA sequence: TGCAGTGCGCCCGCTACAGGGTTTGACGAGCAGTACTTC. As protein: CSAPATGFDEQYF.

This rearrangement joins TRBV7-2 to TRBJ2-5; 7 positions match TRBD2. V was pared by 4 bases and J by 5 bases, with 13 bases of the junction left unmatched. CDR3 length equals 16 residues. Germline CDR1 and CDR2: SGHTA and FQGNSA. CDR3 sequence (DNA): TGTGCCAGCAGCTGGGGAGGGGTCTCGAGTTTCGAGACCCAGTACTTC. Protein: CASSWGGVSSFETQYF. Full variable domain (outside the CDR3, taken from reference TRBV7-2 and TRBJ2-5): GAGVSQSPSNKVTEKGKDVELRCDPISGHTALYWYRQSLGQGLEFLIYFQGNSAPDKSGLPSDRFSAERTGGSVSTLTIQRTQQEDSAVYLCASSWGGVSSFETQYFGPGTRLLVL.

This clonotype was counted many times. For the CDR3, the DNA is TGTGCCAGCGGACAGGGTGCCTACGAGCAGTACTTC. The encoded protein is CASGQGAYEQYF. This rearrangement joins TRBV28 to TRBJ2-7; 8 bases fit TRBD1. CDR1 and CDR2 from the germline V gene are MDHEN and SYDVKM. The CDR3 runs 12 residues. Germline trimming cut 8 bases from V and 2 bases from J; bases unmatched to any gene: 2. The entire variable domain, with the rest obtained from reference TRBV28 and TRBJ2-7, is as follows: DVKVTQSSRYLVKRTGEKVFLECVQDMDHENMFWYRQDPGLGLRLIYFSYDVKMKEKGDIPEGYSVSREKKERFSLILESASTNQTSMYLCASGQGAYEQYFGPGTRLTVT.

This clonotype was picked up a small number of times. J is TRBJ2-1 and V is TRBV29-1; perhaps D is TRBD1 or TRBD2 (5 bases each). Germline CDR1 SQVTM, CDR2 ANQGSEA. The germline V and J ends were trimmed by 2 bases and 8 bases, with 16 bases remaining between them. The CDR3 extends over 14 amino acids. CDR3 DNA sequence: TGCAGCGTTGAACCCGGGGCCCTTCGGGATGAGCAGTTCTTC. Its translation is CSVEPGALRDEQFF.

This clonotype was seen a handful of times. CDR3 in DNA: TGTGCCAGCAGCCAAGATGAGAAGACCCAGTACTTC. Translated, it gives CASSQDEKTQYF. This chain connects TRBV3-1 to TRBJ2-7; D gene ambiguous. The DNA end favors TRBJ2-5, so the J call may be wrong. Germline CDR1 reads LGHDT; CDR2 reads YNNKEL (reference sequence). This CDR3 has 12 amino acids.

The gene calls are TRBV28 and TRBJ1-1; D might be TRBD1 (6 bases). The germline V gene has CDR1 MDHEN and CDR2 SYDVKM. The CDR3 consists of 16 residues. V dropped 5 bases and J dropped 2 bases, with 18 bases sitting between them. The chain's CDR3 is CASSPRDTQRNTEAFF. The CDR3 DNA reads as TGTGCCAGCAGTCCCCGGGACACGCAAAGAAACACTGAAGCTTTCTTT.

The chain joins TRBV6-6 to TRBJ2-5; D call uncertain. Looked up from germline, CDR1 is MNHNY and CDR2 is SVGAGI (reference sequence). V shed 2 bases and J shed 1 base, with 5 bases lying between them. This CDR3 is 13 amino acids long. The CDR3 DNA sequence: TGTGCCAGCAGTTACCGATTCCAAGAGACCCAGTACTTC. This encodes CASSYRFQETQYF.

This clonotype was recorded a few times. V is TRBV27 and J is TRBJ2-7; D perhaps matches TRBD1 (6 bases). This CDR3 has 15 amino acids. Trimming cost V 0 bases and J 0 bases, with 9 bases left between them. Germline assignment: CDR1 MNHEY and CDR2 SMNVEV (reference sequence). For the CDR3, the DNA is TGTGCCAGCAGTTTATCCGACAGGAGCTCCTACGAGCAGTACTTC. It translates to CASSLSDRSSYEQYF.

J is TRBJ1-2 and V is TRBV11-2; possibly TRBD1 for D (5 bases). Between the trimmed V and J ends, which lost 5 bases and 4 bases, there was a span of 14 bases. Per germline, CDR1 SGHAT and CDR2 FQNNGV. The CDR3 is made up of 14 amino acids. The CDR3 protein is CASSQEQEAYGYTF. DNA of the CDR3: TGTGCCAGCAGCCAAGAACAGGAGGCCTATGGCTACACCTTC.

This clonotype was counted a few times. This chain links TRBV11-2 with TRBJ2-5; unclear D gene. Trimming shortened V by 0 bases and J by 7 bases, and 9 bases separated the two germline ends. The CDR3 has 13 residues. Germline CDR1 reads SGHAT; CDR2 reads FQNNGV. The CDR3 protein is CASSLDLSGTQYF. The CDR3 region has the DNA TGTGCCAGCAGCTTAGATTTATCGGGGACCCAGTACTTC.

This clonotype was observed a few times. The CDR3 sequence: CASSQASGRGETQYF. In DNA form, the CDR3 reads TGTGCCAGCAGCCAAGCTAGCGGGAGGGGAGAGACCCAGTACTTC. The chain links TRBV14 to TRBJ2-5, with 12 bases lining up with TRBD2. Trimming removed 1 base from V and 4 bases from J; junction bases left unmatched: 1. There are 15 residues in the CDR3. In germline, CDR1 is SGHDN, CDR2 FVKESK.